Given below is one TCR beta chain in context. Its matching antigen is unknown. As the method for making TCR beta libraries, quantitative 5'-RACE with molecular barcodes was used. TCRdb processed the 5' RACE reads anew with MiXCR; each CDR3 protein has one entry. The data show 300,000 to 350,000 distinct CDR3 sequences, with about a fifth seen just once and about 4% held by the top ten. These data are taken from a study of CD8 T cells in ankylosing spondylitis. This CDR3 has 15 amino acids. Germline-derived CDR1 and CDR2 are MNHEY and SMNVEV (reference sequence). Trimming at V came to 7 bases and at J to 2 bases, leaving 11 bases not matched to a gene. General observations from the study: From matched ankylosing spondylitis synovial fluid, disease-linked clones were reportedly recovered at significantly enriched levels. Within ankylosing spondylitis blood, a TCR beta motif made up of roughly eight highly homologous variants appeared to be characteristic. Disease-linked clones were found to be CD8+ and relatively rare in peripheral blood.

The V and J genes are TRBV27 and TRBJ2-7; 7 bases match TRBD2. Material for sequencing was blood, either unsorted or a sorted T cell fraction (not recorded which). The clonotype comes from a female donor with ankylosing spondylitis or in good health (not recorded which). In DNA, the CDR3 is TGTGCCAGCAACCCCGGAGGCGGGAGTACCTACGAGCAGTACTTC. It codes for CASNPGGGSTYEQYF.